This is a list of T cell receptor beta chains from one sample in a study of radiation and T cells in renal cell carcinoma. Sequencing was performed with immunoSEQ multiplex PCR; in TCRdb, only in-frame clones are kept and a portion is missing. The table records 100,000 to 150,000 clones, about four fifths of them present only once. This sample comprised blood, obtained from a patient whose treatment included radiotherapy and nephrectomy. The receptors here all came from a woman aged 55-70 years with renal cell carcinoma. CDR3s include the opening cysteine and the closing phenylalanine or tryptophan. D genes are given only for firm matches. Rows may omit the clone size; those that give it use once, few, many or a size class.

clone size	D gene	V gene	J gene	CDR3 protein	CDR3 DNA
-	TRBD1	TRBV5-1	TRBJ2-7	CASSSTGVNYEQYF	TGCGCCAGCAGCTCGACAGGGGTCAACTACGAGCAGTACTTC
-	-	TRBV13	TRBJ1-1	CASSVPSLMNTEAFF	TGTGCCAGCAGCGTCCCAAGTCTGATGAACACTGAAGCTTTCTTT
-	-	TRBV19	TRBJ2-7	CASRPQGGGDEQYF	TGTGCCAGTAGACCCCAGGGGGGCGGCGACGAGCAGTACTTC
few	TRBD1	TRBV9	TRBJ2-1	CASSPGQGNYNEQFF	TGTGCCAGCAGCCCGGGACAGGGGAACTACAATGAGCAGTTCTTC
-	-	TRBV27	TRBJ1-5	CASSLSPGSNQPQHF	TGTGCCAGCAGTTTGTCTCCGGGGAGCAATCAGCCCCAGCATTTT
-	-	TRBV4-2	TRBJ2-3	CASSQVHSADTQYF	TGTGCCAGCAGCCAAGTTCACAGCGCAGATACGCAGTATTTT
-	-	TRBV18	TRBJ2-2	CASSPGGENGELFF	TGTGCCAGCTCGCCCGGAGGGGAGAACGGGGAGCTGTTTTTT
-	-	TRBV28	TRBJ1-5	CASSRSVYSNQPQHF	TGTGCCAGCAGTCGATCGGTGTATAGCAATCAGCCCCAGCATTTT
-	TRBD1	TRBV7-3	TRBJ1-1	CASSRDRDTEAFF	TGTGCCAGCAGCAGGGACAGGGACACTGAAGCTTTCTTT
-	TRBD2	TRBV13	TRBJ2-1	CASSLLFAASGGLYNEQFF	TGTGCCAGCAGCTTATTGTTCGCAGCTAGCGGGGGCCTATACAATGAGCAGTTCTTC
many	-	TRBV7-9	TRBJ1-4	CASRDADEKLFF	TGTGCCAGCAGGGATGCGGATGAAAAACTGTTTTTT
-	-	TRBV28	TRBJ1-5	CASSFAQGPGGLIGQPQHF	TGTGCCAGCAGTTTCGCCCAGGGACCCGGGGGGCTAATAGGACAGCCCCAGCATTTT
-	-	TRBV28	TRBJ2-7	CASSFVGVEQYF	TGTGCCAGCAGTTTCGTAGGGGTCGAGCAGTACTTC
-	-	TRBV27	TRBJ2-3	CASSLGAGGESDTQYF	TGTGCCAGCAGTTTAGGGGCCGGGGGCGAATCAGATACGCAGTATTTT
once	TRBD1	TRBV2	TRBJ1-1	CASRVGTGDMNTEAFF	TGTGCCAGCAGAGTTGGGACAGGGGATATGAACACTGAAGCTTTCTTT
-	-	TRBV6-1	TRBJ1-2	CASSLRPNYGYTF	TGTGCCAGCAGCCTCCGGCCTAACTATGGCTACACCTTC
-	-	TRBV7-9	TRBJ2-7	CASSRLGVSYEQYF	TGTGCCAGCAGCCGCCTGGGGGTCTCCTACGAGCAGTACTTC
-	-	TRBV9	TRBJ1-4	CASSPNAGANEKLFF	TGTGCCAGCAGCCCTAATGCGGGGGCTAATGAAAAACTGTTTTTT
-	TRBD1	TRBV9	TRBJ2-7	CASSVQDRGGYEQYF	TGTGCCAGCAGCGTCCAGGACAGGGGAGGCTACGAGCAGTACTTC
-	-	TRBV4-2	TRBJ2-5	CASSKTEQETQYF	TGTGCCAGCAGCAAAACAGAACAAGAGACCCAGTACTTC
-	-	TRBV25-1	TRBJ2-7	CASSKRGYEQYF	TGTGCCAGCAGTAAAAGGGGGTACGAGCAGTACTTC
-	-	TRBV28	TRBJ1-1	CASSRLVNTEAFF	TGTGCCAGCAGCCGACTGGTAAACACTGAAGCTTTCTTT